This T cell receptor beta chain is drawn from a study of T cell repertoires in cytomegalovirus infection (dated by TCRdb to between 2017 and 2020). As for the study more broadly: The peptide stimulations were aimed at well-studied HLA-B-restricted epitopes as well as recently identified HLA-C-restricted CMV epitopes, whose presentation resists viral immunomodulation. Donor HLA type was relevant to the analysis, as public TCR beta signatures indicated carriage of CMV infection together with the matching HLA type.

TCRdb shows the sequencer as Illumina HiSeq 1500. TCRdb handled the public reads itself, with Q25 trimming in fastp and clone calling in MiXCR, and kept productive beta chains. Each CDR3 protein appears once, grouped with its most common genes and DNA. The sample includes hundreds of thousands of distinct CDR3 sequences, with 30% to 35% observed a single time. The ten largest make up roughly 12% of the sample. The full study reports these points: In the ex vivo response, HLA-C-restricted CMV-specific TCR beta clonotypes were dominant, and in two of eight donors the single most frequent clonotype came from this HLA-C-restricted group. In both this cohort and an independent cohort of 352 donors, the cumulative frequency of public TCR beta family members distinguished carriers of CMV infection plus the relevant HLA type.

Interpreted using the paper, the treatment or condition label stands for: in vitro stimulation with specific CMV peptide epitopes to enrich CMV-specific T cells. This clonotype was detected a few times. Its recognized antigen is unknown. Base qualities are missing; no much larger clone stands one base away. The material sequenced was cultured CD8+ T cells from PBMCs, taken from culture after CMV antigen stimulation. The receptor was isolated from a human donor in good health (CMV status not recorded). Some clones in this sample may be carry-over from other donors' samples.

The DNA is as follows: TGTGCCAGCAGGGCGGGACAGGGATATGGCTACACCTTC. This sequence encodes CASRAGQGYGYTF. The V gene is TRBV6-5 and the J gene is TRBJ1-2, with 9 middle bases fitting TRBD1. The germline V gene supplies CDR1 MNHEY and CDR2 SVGAGI. The germline V and J ends show losses of 6 bases and 5 bases respectively, and no gene match explains 4 bases of the junction. The CDR3 has 13 amino acids, counting the end cysteine and phenylalanine. Of all the DNA, just the CDR3 is kept, 39 bases in frame from base 1.